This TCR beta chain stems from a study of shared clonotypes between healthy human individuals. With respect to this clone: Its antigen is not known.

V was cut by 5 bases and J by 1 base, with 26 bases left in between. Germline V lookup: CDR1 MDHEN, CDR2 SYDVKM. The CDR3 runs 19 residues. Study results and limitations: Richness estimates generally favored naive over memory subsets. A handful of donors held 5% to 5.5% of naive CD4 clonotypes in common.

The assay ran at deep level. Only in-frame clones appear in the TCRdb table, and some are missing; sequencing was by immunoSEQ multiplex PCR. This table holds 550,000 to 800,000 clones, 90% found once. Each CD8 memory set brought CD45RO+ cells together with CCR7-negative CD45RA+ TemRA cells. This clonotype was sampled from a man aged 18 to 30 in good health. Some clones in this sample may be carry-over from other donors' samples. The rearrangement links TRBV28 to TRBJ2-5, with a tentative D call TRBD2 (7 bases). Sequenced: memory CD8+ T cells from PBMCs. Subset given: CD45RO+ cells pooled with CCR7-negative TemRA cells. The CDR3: CASSLPFWGGPTSQETQYF. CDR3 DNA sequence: TGTGCCAGCAGTCTCCCGTTTTGGGGGGGCCCCACCTCCCAAGAGACCCAGTACTTC.